These 17 T cell receptor beta chains came from one sample sequenced in a study of cytomegalovirus exposure and HLA in healthy donors. Vbeta (60) and Jbeta (13) primers were used in the PCR. Data came from immunoSEQ multiplex PCR; TCRdb stores just in-frame clones and leaves some out. The profile shows 100,000 to 150,000 clones, around 68% of them singletons. The specimen sequenced was PBMCs. The receptors stem from a woman between 45 and 65 years old in good health and CMV-seropositive.

The chain has TRBV2 and TRBJ1-4; D perhaps matches TRBD1 (5 bases). The CDR3 loop spans 15 amino acids. CDR1 and CDR2 (germline): SNHLY, FYNNEI. V lost 7 bases and J lost 3, with 15 bases in between. CDR3 sequence: CASTWRGGPNEKLFF. CDR3 coding DNA: TGTGCCAGCACTTGGAGGGGCGGGCCTAATGAAAAACTGTTTTTT.

Only one count was recorded for this clone. The chain combines TRBV7-9 with TRBJ2-7, with 9 bases matching TRBD1. Per germline, CDR1 SEHNR and CDR2 FQNEAQ (reference sequence). This CDR3 has 17 residues. V was clipped by 5 bases and J by 2 bases; unmatched bases: 13. CDR3: CASSAGQGLISPYEQYF. The CDR3 DNA follows: TGTGCCAGCAGCGCGGGACAGGGCCTTATTAGTCCCTACGAGCAGTACTTC.

This chain uses TRBV13 with TRBJ2-5, with 7 bases lining up with TRBD2. With 5 bases clipped from V and 2 bases from J, the junction kept 5 bases outside the gene matches. CDR3 length: 14 amino acids. The germline CDR1 and CDR2 sequences are PRHDT and FYEKMQ (reference sequence). The CDR3 bases are TGTGCCAGCAGCCCCACGGGGGGTCAAGAGACCCAGTACTTC. It translates to CASSPTGGQETQYF.

The chain couples TRBV30 to TRBJ2-1; possibly TRBD1 for D (6 bases). The germline V gene has CDR1 GTSNPN and CDR2 SVGIG (reference sequence). This CDR3 contains 19 residues. With 4 bases removed from V and 1 base from J, the gap between germline ends came to 26 bases. The CDR3 DNA is TGTGCCTGGACCGTGCGGCCACACAGGGCGACCCTTTCCTACAATGAGCAGTTCTTC. This sequence encodes CAWTVRPHRATLSYNEQFF.

This chain uses TRBV6-5 with TRBJ1-1; 8 nucleotides match TRBD1. The CDR3 totals 15 residues. V lost 10 bases to trimming and J lost 1 base; unmatched junction nucleotides: 11. The germline CDR1 and CDR2 sequences are MNHEY and SVGAGI. In DNA form, the CDR3 reads TGTGCCACCTCCCCAGGGGGCAGGCCGAACACTGAAGCTTTCTTT. Protein sequence: CATSPGGRPNTEAFF.

The chain employs TRBV28 and TRBJ2-5, with TRBD1 matching 7 bases. Germline trimming cut 6 bases from V and 1 base from J; bases unmatched to any gene: 5. This CDR3 spans 14 amino acids. Germline assignment: CDR1 MDHEN and CDR2 SYDVKM. The CDR3 is CASRGTALQETQYF. The CDR3 DNA reads as TGTGCCAGCAGGGGGACAGCACTCCAAGAGACCCAGTACTTC.

V and J are TRBV27 and TRBJ2-7; 9 bases match TRBD2. V dropped 9 bases and J dropped 2; count of bases not matched to a gene: 23. CDR3 length: 19 amino acids. Germline-derived CDR1 and CDR2 are MNHEY and SMNVEV (reference sequence). CDR3 sequence: CASSPFGSRSSGNTYEQYF. CDR3 nucleotides: TGTGCCAGTTCACCCTTCGGTTCTAGATCTAGCGGGAACACCTACGAGCAGTACTTC.

CDR3 sequence: CASSRGQGMGGELFF. CDR3 bases: TGTGCCAGCAGCCGAGGACAGGGGATGGGCGGGGAGCTGTTTTTT. The V gene is TRBV7-2, the J gene TRBJ2-2, with TRBD1 identical over 9 bases. This CDR3 contains 15 residues. V lost 5 bases and J lost 7; bases outside the gene matches: 8. Germline V gene lookup returns CDR1 SGHTA and CDR2 FQGNSA. Combining the CDR3 with reference TRBV7-2 and TRBJ2-2 gives the whole variable domain GAGVSQSPSNKVTEKGKDVELRCDPISGHTALYWYRQSLGQGLEFLIYFQGNSAPDKSGLPSDRFSAERTGGSVSTLTIQRTQQEDSAVYLCASSRGQGMGGELFFGEGSRLTVL.

In the case of this clone: Relative to the germline gene, one junction end is altered; a read error may explain this. The chain recombines TRBV6-5 with TRBJ1-1; 7 nucleotides match TRBD1. From germline, CDR1 is MNHEY and CDR2 SVGAGI. This CDR3 has 13 amino acids. CDR3 DNA: TGTGCCAGCAGTTCCATTGACAGGGCTACTATTGAATTT. Residues: CASSSIDRATIEF.

The CDR3 DNA sequence: TGTGCCAGCTCGCGGGACAGGGATGCAACTAATGAAAAACTGTTTTTT. Its translation: CASSRDRDATNEKLFF. The chain links TRBV18 to TRBJ1-4; 9 positions match TRBD1. V trimming: 6 bases; J trimming: 0 bases; junction bases outside the gene matches: 5. Germline-derived CDR1 and CDR2 are KGHSH and LQKENI. This CDR3 is 16 amino acids long.

The chain employs TRBV6-1 and TRBJ1-1, with TRBD1 as a possible D gene (6 bases). The germline V gene encodes CDR1 MNHNS and CDR2 SASEGT. The CDR3 covers 16 residues. V was shortened by 0 bases and J by 5 bases, with 16 bases between the two germline ends. Written as DNA, the CDR3 is TGTGCCAGCAGTGAAGCGTGGGGGGGCGCGAGAACTGAAGCTTTCTTT. Its protein product is CASSEAWGGARTEAFF.

The rearrangement uses TRBV6-1 and TRBJ1-1, with TRBD1 identical over 7 bases. The trim removed 3 bases at V and 0 bases at J, leaving 7 bases unmatched. CDR3 length: 16 amino acids. CDR1 is MNHNS, CDR2 SASEGT, per germline. Here the CDR3 DNA reads TGTGCCAGCAGTGATCCCGGGACAGATCTGAACACTGAAGCTTTCTTT. As protein: CASSDPGTDLNTEAFF.

This chain connects TRBV5-1 to TRBJ2-2, with D perhaps TRBD2 (7 bases). The length of the CDR3 is 17 residues. Germline CDR1 is SGHRS and CDR2 is YFSETQ. Trimming took off 0 bases at V and 1 base at J, with 13 bases between the two ends. CDR3 sequence (DNA): TGCGCCAGCAGCTTGGCGACGGGGGGCCAGAACACCGGGGAGCTGTTTTTT. Protein sequence: CASSLATGGQNTGELFF.

The rearrangement uses TRBV5-4 and TRBJ2-7; 8 bases are a match to TRBD1. The CDR3 loop spans 15 amino acids. With 2 bases clipped from V and 3 bases from J, the junction kept 7 bases outside the gene matches. Germline V gives CDR1 SGHNT, CDR2 YYREEE (reference sequence). CDR3 bases: TGTGCCAGCAGCTTAAACCTACAGGGGGACTACGAGCAGTACTTC. It is translated as CASSLNLQGDYEQYF. The full variable domain, with the rest looked up from reference TRBV5-4 and TRBJ2-7, is ETGVTQSPTHLIKTRGQQVTLRCSSQSGHNTVSWYQQALGQGPQFIFQYYREEENGRGNFPPRFSGLQFPNYSSELNVNALELDDSALYLCASSLNLQGDYEQYFGPGTRLTVT.

The V and J genes are TRBV4-3 and TRBJ2-3; D is perhaps TRBD2 (5 bases). The germline CDR1 and CDR2 sequences are LGHNA and YSLEER. The CDR3 consists of 13 residues. V dropped 6 bases and J dropped 6 bases, with 13 bases sitting between them. The CDR3 bases are TGCGCCAGCAGTCACACAGCGGTCGATACGCAGTATTTT. This codes for CASSHTAVDTQYF.

V gene TRBV5-6 combines with J gene TRBJ2-2; D is perhaps TRBD1 (5 bases). The V gene lost 1 base and the J gene lost 3 bases, with 13 bases spanning the gap. Germline CDR1 SGHDT, CDR2 YYEEEE. There are 16 residues in the CDR3. The chain's CDR3 is CASSLLRAVDTGELFF. The CDR3 DNA reads as TGTGCCAGCAGCTTGCTCAGGGCTGTAGACACCGGGGAGCTGTTTTTT.

The chain has TRBV19 and TRBJ2-5; 7 nucleotides agree with TRBD2. The CDR3 covers 14 residues. V gave up 2 bases and J gave up 5 bases; unmatched junction bases: 5. Looked up from germline, CDR1 is LNHDA and CDR2 is SQIVND (reference sequence). The CDR3 DNA reads as TGTGCCAGTAGTATAAGGGGAGGGGAGGAGACCCAGTACTTC. This translates into CASSIRGGEETQYF.